A selection of T cell receptor beta chains follows, all from one sample in a study of shared clonotypes between healthy human individuals. This table comes from immunoSEQ multiplex PCR, and its TCRdb copy is limited to in-frame clones, with some not included. This sample has about 2.4 million clones, with under 95% found just once. Sequencing was done on a sample of naive CD4+ T cells from PBMCs. These receptors came from a young man in good health. Some clones in this sample may be carry-over from other donors' samples. Both conserved end residues are part of each CDR3. The D gene is left open where the match is weak. Some rows mark clone size as missing; the rest say once, few, many or name a class of expanded clone.

d_gene: .
v_gene: TRBV30
j_gene: TRBJ2-3
abundance: .
CDR3nt: TGTGCCTGGAGTACCAGGCGAGATACGCAGTATTTT
CDR3aa: CAWSTRRDTQYF

d_gene: TRBD2
v_gene: TRBV27
j_gene: TRBJ2-7
abundance: .
CDR3nt: TGTGCCAGCAGGGGACTAGCGGGGGGCGAGTCGCAGCAGTACTTC
CDR3aa: CASRGLAGGESQQYF

d_gene: TRBD1
v_gene: TRBV19
j_gene: TRBJ1-1
abundance: .
CDR3nt: TGTGCCAGTACCCCCAGTCCGGGACAGGGGCTTATTGAAGCTTTCTTT
CDR3aa: CASTPSPGQGLIEAFF

d_gene: .
v_gene: TRBV19
j_gene: TRBJ1-2
abundance: .
CDR3nt: TGTGCCAGTACACCGATGGACACTTACTATGGCTACACCTTC
CDR3aa: CASTPMDTYYGYTF

d_gene: TRBD2
v_gene: TRBV9
j_gene: TRBJ2-1
abundance: .
CDR3nt: TGTGCCAGCAGCGTAGGGATAGCGGGAGTCACCTACAATGAGCAGTTCTTC
CDR3aa: CASSVGIAGVTYNEQFF

d_gene: TRBD2
v_gene: TRBV10-3
j_gene: TRBJ2-3
abundance: .
CDR3nt: TGTGCCATCAGCAGAAACGAAGCGGGAGCTGGGGAAGATACGCAGTATTTT
CDR3aa: CAISRNEAGAGEDTQYF

d_gene: .
v_gene: TRBV5-1
j_gene: TRBJ2-1
abundance: .
CDR3nt: TGCGCCAGCAGCTTGGGGTTGGAGGGAGGAGGTTACAATGAGCAGTTCTTC
CDR3aa: CASSLGLEGGGYNEQFF

d_gene: .
v_gene: TRBV6-1
j_gene: TRBJ2-2
abundance: .
CDR3nt: TGTGCCAGCAGGCCGGGAAAGAGCACCGGGGAGCTGTTTTTT
CDR3aa: CASRPGKSTGELFF

d_gene: .
v_gene: TRBV18
j_gene: TRBJ2-7
abundance: .
CDR3nt: TGTGCCAGCTCACAGCTGGGGACAGAGCAGTACTTC
CDR3aa: CASSQLGTEQYF

d_gene: TRBD1
v_gene: TRBV27
j_gene: TRBJ1-4
abundance: .
CDR3nt: TGTGCCAGCACCGCCCTAGGGGGCTCATCAAATGAAAAACTGTTTTTT
CDR3aa: CASTALGGSSNEKLFF

d_gene: .
v_gene: TRBV7-2
j_gene: TRBJ2-2
abundance: .
CDR3nt: TGTGCCAGCAGCTCGATTACAGGGAGCCGGAGCACCGGGGAGCTGTTTTTT
CDR3aa: CASSSITGSRSTGELFF

d_gene: TRBD1
v_gene: TRBV5-1
j_gene: TRBJ2-3
abundance: .
CDR3nt: TGCGCCAGCAGCGACGCCGGAAAGGGACAGGTGACCACAGATACGCAGTATTTT
CDR3aa: CASSDAGKGQVTTDTQYF

d_gene: .
v_gene: TRBV5-1
j_gene: TRBJ2-1
abundance: once
CDR3nt: TGCGCCAGCAGCTTAGTAGGTAGAGGCGATGAGCAGTTCTTC
CDR3aa: CASSLVGRGDEQFF

d_gene: TRBD1
v_gene: TRBV7-8
j_gene: TRBJ2-3
abundance: .
CDR3nt: TGTGCCAGCAGCTCAAAGGGACAGGGGCAGAATACGCAGTATTTT
CDR3aa: CASSSKGQGQNTQYF

d_gene: .
v_gene: TRBV5-4
j_gene: TRBJ2-3
abundance: once
CDR3nt: TGTGCCAGCCCCTCGGGGCGGGGCACAGATACGCAGTATTTT
CDR3aa: CASPSGRGTDTQYF

d_gene: TRBD1
v_gene: TRBV19
j_gene: TRBJ1-5
abundance: .
CDR3nt: TGTGCCAGTAGTAAGGACAGGGAAGCCAATCAGCCCCAGCATTTT
CDR3aa: CASSKDREANQPQHF

d_gene: .
v_gene: TRBV10-3
j_gene: TRBJ2-7
abundance: .
CDR3nt: TGTGCCATCAGTGAGTCACCCTTTACAGTTTCCTACGAGCAGTACTTC
CDR3aa: CAISESPFTVSYEQYF

d_gene: TRBD1
v_gene: TRBV5-4
j_gene: TRBJ2-5
abundance: .
CDR3nt: TGTGCCAGCAGGCGACAGGGTGAGACCCAGTACTTC
CDR3aa: CASRRQGETQYF

d_gene: TRBD2
v_gene: TRBV28
j_gene: TRBJ2-7
abundance: .
CDR3nt: TGTGCCAGCAGAAAGATGGGACTAGCGGGAGGGACCTACGAGCAGTACTTC
CDR3aa: CASRKMGLAGGTYEQYF

d_gene: .
v_gene: TRBV18
j_gene: TRBJ2-1
abundance: .
CDR3nt: TGTGCCAGCTCACCATTGGGGGACATTTACAATGAGCAGTTCTTC
CDR3aa: CASSPLGDIYNEQFF

d_gene: .
v_gene: TRBV28
j_gene: TRBJ1-3
abundance: once
CDR3nt: TGTGCCAGCAGACCCGGACGGGAGTCTGGAAACACCATATATTTT
CDR3aa: CASRPGRESGNTIYF

d_gene: TRBD1
v_gene: TRBV7-2
j_gene: TRBJ2-7
abundance: .
CDR3nt: TGTGCCAGCAGCCTGGGTGGGGACAGGGTCCACGAGCAGTACTTC
CDR3aa: CASSLGGDRVHEQYF

d_gene: TRBD1
v_gene: TRBV28
j_gene: TRBJ1-1
abundance: .
CDR3nt: TGTGCCAGCATAGTGACAGGGGGCGGCCCTGAAGCTTTCTTT
CDR3aa: CASIVTGGGPEAFF

d_gene: .
v_gene: TRBV6-6
j_gene: TRBJ2-2
abundance: .
CDR3nt: TGTGCCAGCAGTTCCAGACTAGGAAACACCGGGGAGCTGTTTTTT
CDR3aa: CASSSRLGNTGELFF

d_gene: .
v_gene: TRBV6-1
j_gene: TRBJ1-2
abundance: .
CDR3nt: TGTGCCAGCAGTGCCGGACATCCTTTCTATGGCTACACCTTC
CDR3aa: CASSAGHPFYGYTF

d_gene: .
v_gene: TRBV2
j_gene: TRBJ2-1
abundance: .
CDR3nt: TGTGCCAGCAGGGAGGGACTTCGAATGGATGAGCAGTTCTTC
CDR3aa: CASREGLRMDEQFF

d_gene: .
v_gene: TRBV27
j_gene: TRBJ2-6
abundance: .
CDR3nt: TGTGCCAGCAGTCCCCGGGACACTTCCTTCTCTGGGGCCAACGTCCTGACTTTC
CDR3aa: CASSPRDTSFSGANVLTF

d_gene: .
v_gene: TRBV11-2
j_gene: TRBJ2-1
abundance: .
CDR3nt: TGTGCCAGCAGCCGAAGCCGGGGTATCGGCACAGAGCAGTTCTTC
CDR3aa: CASSRSRGIGTEQFF

d_gene: TRBD1
v_gene: TRBV5-4
j_gene: TRBJ1-2
abundance: .
CDR3nt: TGTGCCAGCAGCCCGGGACAGGGGGTAACTAACTATGGCTACACCTTC
CDR3aa: CASSPGQGVTNYGYTF

d_gene: .
v_gene: TRBV5-1
j_gene: TRBJ2-3
abundance: .
CDR3nt: TGCGCCAGCAGCTTGGTGGGCGGGAAGTACGGTACGCAGTATTTT
CDR3aa: CASSLVGGKYGTQYF

d_gene: .
v_gene: TRBV7-9
j_gene: TRBJ1-2
abundance: few
CDR3nt: TGTGCCAGCAGCTTAGGGTCCTTCGTAGACTATGGCTACACCTTC
CDR3aa: CASSLGSFVDYGYTF

d_gene: .
v_gene: TRBV5-6
j_gene: TRBJ1-2
abundance: .
CDR3nt: TGTGCCAGCAGCTCCGCAGGGTCGGCTGGCTACACCTTC
CDR3aa: CASSSAGSAGYTF